One sample yielded the 17 T cell receptor beta chains listed below, sequenced in a study of T cells in Graves' hyperthyroidism and ophthalmopathy. The CDR3 regions of TCR beta were amplified from RNA transcripts. With the HTBI primer set, the TCR CDR3 went through a first round of RT-PCR. MiXCR, run by TCRdb on the multiplex PCR reads, gives a single entry per CDR3 protein. The repertoire holds fewer than 750,000 distinct CDR3 sequences, with around 45% as singletons. The source material was peripheral blood or thyroid tissue (not recorded which). The receptors derive from a woman aged 18-35 years with Graves' hyperthyroidism.

The gene calls are TRBV10-3 and TRBJ1-1; D uncertain. CDR1 is ENHRY, CDR2 SYGVKD, per germline. Trimming cost V 2 bases and J 4 bases, with 8 bases left between them. CDR3 size: 13 residues. As DNA, the CDR3 is TGTGCCATCAGTGAGGTGGGGTTCACTGAAGCTTTCTTT. This gives the protein CAISEVGFTEAFF.

A word on this clonotype: A much larger clone lies a single base off, so this may be a read error. The chain carries TRBV2 and TRBJ1-5, with D unresolved. Germline V gene sequence: CDR1 SNHLY, CDR2 FYNNEI. The CDR3 covers 14 residues. The CDR3 DNA is TGTACCAGCAGTGACAAGGATAGCAATCAGCCCCAGCATTTT. It encodes CTSSDKDSNQPQHF.

In this sample, this clonotype turned up many times. This chain links TRBV9 with TRBJ2-7, with 8 positions matching TRBD1. The CDR3 runs 17 residues. Germline CDR1 is SGDLS and CDR2 is YYNGEE. V shed 0 bases, J shed 1 base, and the junction held 9 bases outside the gene matches. The CDR3 protein is CASSVGDRTGGSYEQYF. The CDR3 coding sequence is TGTGCCAGCAGCGTAGGGGACAGGACTGGGGGGTCCTACGAGCAGTACTTC. Full variable domain (missing parts from reference TRBV9 and TRBJ2-7): DSGVTQTPKHLITATGQRVTLRCSPRSGDLSVYWYQQSLDQGLQFLIQYYNGEERAKGNILERFSAQQFPDLHSELNLSSLELGDSALYFCASSVGDRTGGSYEQYFGPGTRLTVT.

The genes are TRBV5-1 and TRBJ1-1, with a possible D match to TRBD1 (6 bases). The CDR3 sequence is 15 residues long. Germline loops: CDR1 SGHRS, CDR2 YFSETQ. With 0 bases removed from V and 7 bases from J, the gap between germline ends came to 16 bases. CDR3 loop: CASSLEGGVRVEAFF. For the CDR3, the DNA is TGCGCCAGCAGCTTGGAGGGGGGCGTAAGGGTTGAAGCTTTCTTT.

In the case of this clonotype: The CDR3 does not close with the conserved phenylalanine or tryptophan, likely indicating a read error. The limits of the CDR3 on the DNA are not certain, so only TCRdb's listed CDR3 is given. The chain recombines TRBV7-3 with TRBJ2-7; TRBD1 is taken as the D call from the table, unchecked against the DNA. The CDR3 has 9 residues if both end residues are counted. Germline CDR1 SGHTA, CDR2 FQGTGA. CDR3 in amino acids: CASSRQGAD.

V is TRBV6-5 and J is TRBJ1-2; the match to TRBD1 covers 8 bases. The CDR3 contains 15 residues. V shed 0 bases, J shed 4 bases, and the junction held 4 bases outside the gene matches. Germline CDR1 MNHEY, CDR2 SVGAGI. CDR3 bases: TGTGCCAGCAGTTACTCCACAGGGGGTGGCTATGGCTACACCTTC. As protein: CASSYSTGGGYGYTF.

This clonotype was counted once. The chain is built from TRBV7-3 and TRBJ2-6; perhaps TRBD2 as D (7 bases). The germline CDR1 and CDR2 sequences are SGHTA and FQGTGA. The CDR3 extends over 18 amino acids. V was cut by 3 bases and J by 4 bases, with 19 bases left in between. The CDR3 sequence: CASSLGGETGTGANVLTF. CDR3 in DNA: TGTGCCAGCAGCTTGGGGGGGGAGACCGGGACAGGGGCCAACGTCCTGACTTTC.

This clonotype was detected only once. This rearrangement joins TRBV24-1 to TRBJ2-5; 8 bases are a match to TRBD1. This CDR3 has 13 residues. CDR1 and CDR2 from the germline V gene are KGHDR and SFDVKD. V trimming: 8 bases; J trimming: 9 bases; junction bases outside the gene matches: 10. The CDR3 region is CATMDREGQPQYF. CDR3 nucleotide sequence: TGTGCCACCATGGACAGGGAAGGCCAGCCCCAGTACTTC.

The CDR3 region is CASSLGTQFSPLHF. CDR3 bases: TGTGCCAGCAGCTTGGGGACACAGTTTTCACCCCTCCACTTT. This sequence joins TRBV9 and TRBJ1-6; D is perhaps TRBD1 (6 bases). The V end lost 4 bases, the J end lost 9 bases, and 14 bases lay between the germline ends. Germline V CDR1 and CDR2: SGDLS, YYNGEE. The CDR3 loop spans 14 amino acids. Filled out from reference TRBV9 and TRBJ1-6, the complete variable domain reads DSGVTQTPKHLITATGQRVTLRCSPRSGDLSVYWYQQSLDQGLQFLIQYYNGEERAKGNILERFSAQQFPDLHSELNLSSLELGDSALYFCASSLGTQFSPLHFGNGTRLTVT.

V gene TRBV2 combines with J gene TRBJ2-7, with D perhaps assigned TRBD1 or TRBD2 (6 bases each). The CDR3 consists of 15 residues. From germline, CDR1 is SNHLY and CDR2 FYNNEI. The CDR3 DNA is TGTGCTACTAGCAGCTTAGTCCAGGGGACCTACGAGCAGTACTTC. Translating it yields CATSSLVQGTYEQYF. Together with reference TRBV2 and TRBJ2-7, the CDR3 gives the full variable domain: EPEVTQTPSHQVTQMGQEVILRCVPISNHLYFYWYRQILGQKVEFLVSFYNNEISEKSEIFDDQFSVERPDGSNFTLKIRSTKLEDSAMYFCATSSLVQGTYEQYFGPGTRLTVT.

The rearrangement links TRBV24-1 to TRBJ2-7; D gene uncertain. Germline lookup yields CDR1 KGHDR and CDR2 SFDVKD. V was pared by 5 bases and J by 3 bases, with 4 bases between. The CDR3 is 11 residues long. The CDR3 nucleotides read TGTGCCACCAGTGGTAACTACGAGCAGTACTTC. Amino acids: CATSGNYEQYF.

The chain joins TRBV20-1 to TRBJ2-5; 14 bases are shared with TRBD2. With V trimmed by 6 bases and J by 4 bases, 10 bases remained unmatched. The CDR3 sequence is 16 residues long. Germline V gene sequence: CDR1 DFQATT, CDR2 SNEGSKA (reference sequence). CDR3 amino acids: CSAGGLAGGLGETQYF. The DNA for the CDR3 is TGCAGTGCGGGCGGACTAGCGGGAGGACTAGGAGAGACCCAGTACTTC.

This clonotype was observed at least ten times. The rearrangement joins TRBV29-1 to TRBJ1-1; TRBD1 might be the D (6 bases). The length of the CDR3 is 11 residues. V lost 4 bases and J lost 4, with 7 bases in between. Germline V gene lookup returns CDR1 SQVTM and CDR2 ANQGSEA. In DNA form, the CDR3 reads TGCAGCGTTGTCAGGGGCACTGAAGCTTTCTTT. It is translated as CSVVRGTEAFF.

This clonotype has a count of ten or more. The chain combines TRBV10-3 with TRBJ2-7; 8 nucleotides match TRBD2. The CDR3 is made up of 12 amino acids. Germline trimming cut 4 bases from V and 6 bases from J; bases unmatched to any gene: 2. In germline, CDR1 is ENHRY, CDR2 SYGVKD. This CDR3 is CAISAREGEQYF. DNA for the CDR3: TGTGCCATCAGTGCACGGGAGGGCGAGCAGTACTTC.

This clonotype was recorded many times. The chain carries TRBV7-2 and TRBJ2-7; D possibly corresponds to TRBD1 (5 bases). Deletions cut 1 base from V and 5 bases from J, with 12 bases between. Germline loops: CDR1 SGHTA, CDR2 FQGNSA. This CDR3 contains 14 residues. CDR3 in amino acids: CASSLVGGRDEQYF. The CDR3 region has the DNA TGTGCCAGCAGCTTAGTGGGCGGCAGGGACGAGCAGTACTTC.

The chain couples TRBV4-2 to TRBJ2-2, with TRBD2 matching over 11 bases. V dropped 0 bases and J dropped 7; count of bases not matched to a gene: 13. The CDR3 sequence is 19 residues long. The germline V gene encodes CDR1 LGHNA and CDR2 YNFKEQ. The CDR3 here is CASSQDSLAGGFDRGELFF. CDR3 coding DNA: TGTGCCAGCAGCCAAGATTCGCTAGCGGGAGGTTTTGATCGCGGGGAGCTGTTTTTT.

The gene calls are TRBV29-1 and TRBJ2-7, with 8 bases fitting TRBD1. The J segment lost 8 bases and the V segment lost 5 bases, leaving 14 bases of the junction unmatched. CDR3 length: 14 residues. Germline CDR1 reads SQVTM; CDR2 reads ANQGSEA. CDR3 DNA: TGCAGCGTTAGTGGTGGCTCGGACAGGGTAAAGCAGTACTTC. It codes for CSVSGGSDRVKQYF.